The next 5 T cell receptor beta chains were all read from a single sample in a study of OX40 agonist ivuxolimab in advanced cancers. Data came from immunoSEQ multiplex PCR; TCRdb stores just in-frame clones and leaves some out. The sample yields under 100,000 clones, roughly 85% seen once. Sequences were derived from CD4+ or CD8+ T cells sorted from blood, sampled in a trial of the OX40 agonist ivuxolimab. These receptors all come from an adult with an advanced solid tumor such as melanoma, head and neck, liver or kidney cancer.

This clone was picked up one time. The V call is TRBV9, the J call TRBJ1-4; TRBD1 might be the D (5 bases). CDR1 is SGDLS and CDR2 is YYNGEE in the germline V gene. The CDR3 is 15 residues long. The V end was cut by 0 bases, the J end by 7 bases, with 13 bases between. Written as DNA, the CDR3 is TGTGCCAGCAGCGTAGAGTCAGGGCGGGGTGAAAAACTGTTTTTT. This gives the protein CASSVESGRGEKLFF.

V is TRBV27 and J is TRBJ2-7, with TRBD1 as a possible D gene (6 bases). This CDR3 comprises 14 residues. Trimming pared 3 bases from V and 0 bases from J, leaving 9 bases between. Germline values: CDR1 MNHEY, CDR2 SMNVEV (reference sequence). The CDR3 DNA reads as TGTGCCAGCAGTTTGGCAGGGGCCTCCTACGAGCAGTACTTC. Translation gives CASSLAGASYEQYF.

The genes are TRBV11-2 and TRBJ2-7; D uncertain. Trimming cost V 3 bases and J 2 bases, with 8 bases left between them. Germline V gene lookup returns CDR1 SGHAT and CDR2 FQNNGV. The CDR3 runs 13 residues. The CDR3 here is CASSLGRTYEQYF. The CDR3, as DNA: TGTGCCAGCAGCTTGGGCAGAACCTACGAGCAGTACTTC.

This clone has a single count. Other nucleotide sequences in the sample specify the same CDR3. The genes are TRBV5-1 and TRBJ2-3, with D maybe TRBD2 (6 bases). The germline V and J ends were trimmed by 5 bases and 0 bases, with 10 bases remaining between them. Germline assignment: CDR1 SGHRS and CDR2 YFSETQ. This CDR3 is 14 amino acids long. CDR3 sequence reads: CASRGGASTDTQYF. DNA for the CDR3: TGCGCCAGCAGAGGCGGGGCCAGCACAGATACGCAGTATTTT. The whole variable domain, filled in from reference TRBV5-1 and TRBJ2-3, reads KAGVTQTPRYLIKTRGQQVTLSCSPISGHRSVSWYQQTPGQGLQFLFEYFSETQRNKGNFPGRFSGRQFSNSRSEMNVSTLELGDSALYLCASRGGASTDTQYFGPGTRLTVL.

CDR3 protein: CASSQRLAGINEQFF. The CDR3 DNA follows: TGTGCCAGCAGCCAAAGGCTAGCGGGAATCAATGAGCAGTTCTTC. The chain combines TRBV14 with TRBJ2-1; 9 nucleotides line up with TRBD2. The germline gives CDR1 SGHDN, CDR2 FVKESK. The CDR3 runs to 15 residues. With V trimmed by 2 bases and J by 6 bases, 5 bases remained unmatched.